This T cell receptor beta chain comes out of a study of neurological immune-mediated disorders. Time point described: longitudinal time-point 2. Germline CDR1 is MGHRA and CDR2 is YSYEKL. There are 14 residues in the CDR3. Unmatched junction bases numbered 4, after V lost 4 bases and J lost 2 bases. MiXCR, applied by TCRdb to the 5' RACE reads, yields one record per CDR3 protein. The data show over 75,000 distinct CDR3 sequences, with 5% to 6.5% seen just once and 7.9% held by the top ten. Ten or more counts support this clonotype. Sequencing input: PBMCs. The source is a woman aged 55 to 70 with multiple sclerosis. The rearrangement uses TRBV4-1 and TRBJ2-5, with TRBD1 identical over 7 bases. CDR3 region: CASSRDSLQETQYF. The CDR3, as DNA: TGCGCCAGCAGCCGGGACAGTCTACAAGAGACCCAGTACTTC.